The sequence of this TCR beta chain was determined in a study of T cells in Graves' hyperthyroidism and ophthalmopathy. TCR beta CDR3 sequences were amplified from RNA transcripts. With the HTBI primer set, the TCR CDR3 went through a first round of RT-PCR. MiXCR was run by TCRdb on the multiplex PCR reads, yielding one entry per CDR3 protein. The sample consists of about 840,000 distinct CDR3 sequences, around 39% of them appearing once. Patients aged 18 to 65 with hyperthyroidism were newly diagnosed, with duration under 2 months. Uncontrolled infection, other autoimmune disease, pregnancy or lactation disqualified patients from enrolment. This clonotype occurred a few times. This CDR3 is built from 15 residues. Trimming cost V 1 base and J 0 bases, with 9 bases left between them.

The V gene is TRBV12-3 or TRBV12-4, the J gene TRBJ1-1, with unresolved D. The receptor comes from a man between 18 and 29 years old with Graves' hyperthyroidism. What was sequenced was blood. DNA for the CDR3: TGTGCCAGCAGTTTAGGAGCCGTCTTGAACACTGAAGCTTTCTTT. Amino acids: CASSLGAVLNTEAFF.